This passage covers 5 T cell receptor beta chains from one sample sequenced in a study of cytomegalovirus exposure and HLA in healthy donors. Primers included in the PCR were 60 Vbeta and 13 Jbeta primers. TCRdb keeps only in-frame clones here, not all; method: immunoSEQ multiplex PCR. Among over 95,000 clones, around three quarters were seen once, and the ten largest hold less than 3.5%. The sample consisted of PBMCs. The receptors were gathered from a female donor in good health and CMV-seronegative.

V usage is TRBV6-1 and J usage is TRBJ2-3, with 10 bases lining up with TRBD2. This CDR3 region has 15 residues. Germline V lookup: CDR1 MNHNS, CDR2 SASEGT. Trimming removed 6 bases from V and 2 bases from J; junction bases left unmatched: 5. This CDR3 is CASSRTSGFTDTQYF. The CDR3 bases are TGTGCCAGCAGCAGGACTAGCGGCTTCACAGATACGCAGTATTTT.

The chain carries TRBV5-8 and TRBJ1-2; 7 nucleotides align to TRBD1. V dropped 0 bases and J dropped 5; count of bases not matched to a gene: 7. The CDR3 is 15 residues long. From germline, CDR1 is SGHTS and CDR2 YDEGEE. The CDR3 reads CASSLAGQVPYGYTF. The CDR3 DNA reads TGTGCCAGCAGCTTGGCCGGACAGGTCCCTTATGGCTACACCTTC.

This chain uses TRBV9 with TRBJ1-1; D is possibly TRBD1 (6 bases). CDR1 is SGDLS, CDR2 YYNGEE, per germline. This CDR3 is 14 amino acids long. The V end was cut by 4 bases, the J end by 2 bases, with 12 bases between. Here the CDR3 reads CASSLTDRNTEAFF. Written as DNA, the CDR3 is TGTGCCAGCAGCCTCACGGACAGAAACACTGAAGCTTTCTTT.

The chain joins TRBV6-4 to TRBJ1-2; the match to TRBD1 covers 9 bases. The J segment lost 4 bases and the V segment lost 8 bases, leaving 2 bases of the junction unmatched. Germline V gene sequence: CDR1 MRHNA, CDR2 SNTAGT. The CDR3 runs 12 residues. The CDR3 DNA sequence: TGTGCCAGCCCGGGACAGGGCTATGGCTACACCTTC. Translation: CASPGQGYGYTF.

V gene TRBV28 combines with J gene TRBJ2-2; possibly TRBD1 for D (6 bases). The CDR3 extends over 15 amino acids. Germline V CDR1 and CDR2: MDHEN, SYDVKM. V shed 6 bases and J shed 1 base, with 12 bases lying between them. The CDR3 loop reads CASRKQGLNTGELFF. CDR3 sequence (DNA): TGTGCCAGCAGAAAACAGGGATTGAACACCGGGGAGCTGTTTTTT. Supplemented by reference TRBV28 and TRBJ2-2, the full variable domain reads DVKVTQSSRYLVKRTGEKVFLECVQDMDHENMFWYRQDPGLGLRLIYFSYDVKMKEKGDIPEGYSVSREKKERFSLILESASTNQTSMYLCASRKQGLNTGELFFGEGSRLTVL.